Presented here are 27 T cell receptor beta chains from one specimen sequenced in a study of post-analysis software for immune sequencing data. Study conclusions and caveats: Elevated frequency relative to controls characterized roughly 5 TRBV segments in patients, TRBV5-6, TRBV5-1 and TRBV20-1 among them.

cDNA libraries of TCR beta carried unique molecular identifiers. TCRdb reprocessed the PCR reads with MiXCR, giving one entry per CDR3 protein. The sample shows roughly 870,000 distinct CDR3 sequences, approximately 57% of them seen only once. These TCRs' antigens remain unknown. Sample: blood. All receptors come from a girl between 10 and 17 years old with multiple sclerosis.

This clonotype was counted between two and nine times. CDR3 nucleotide sequence: TGTGCCAGCAGCATCTCAGAGACCCAGTACTTC. Protein product: CASSISETQYF. The chain uses TRBV7-9 and TRBJ2-5; D uncertain. CDR1 is SEHNR and CDR2 is FQNEAQ in the germline V gene (reference sequence). This CDR3 comprises 11 residues. V was clipped by 5 bases and J by 4 bases, with 5 bases between them.

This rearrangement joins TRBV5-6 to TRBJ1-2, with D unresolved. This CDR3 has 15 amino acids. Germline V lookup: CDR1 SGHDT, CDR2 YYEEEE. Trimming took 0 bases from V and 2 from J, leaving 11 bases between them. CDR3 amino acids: CASSLGRAVNYGYTF. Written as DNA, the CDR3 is TGTGCCAGCAGCTTGGGAAGGGCGGTCAACTATGGCTACACCTTC.

The CDR3 nucleotides read TGCAGCGTCGCCGCAGGGGATCAGCCCCAGCATTTT. Translation gives CSVAAGDQPQHF. This sequence joins TRBV29-1 and TRBJ1-5; tentatively, D is TRBD1 (6 bases). The CDR3 covers 12 residues. V lost 6 bases, J lost 5 bases, and 11 bases lay in between. Germline CDR1 and CDR2: SQVTM and ANQGSEA.

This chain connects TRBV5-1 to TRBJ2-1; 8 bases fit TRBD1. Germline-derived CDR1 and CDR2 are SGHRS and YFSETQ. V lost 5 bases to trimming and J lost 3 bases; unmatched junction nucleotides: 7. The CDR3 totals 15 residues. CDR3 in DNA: TGCGCCAGCAGGCCCCAGGGGGCTTACTACAATGAGCAGTTCTTC. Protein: CASRPQGAYYNEQFF.

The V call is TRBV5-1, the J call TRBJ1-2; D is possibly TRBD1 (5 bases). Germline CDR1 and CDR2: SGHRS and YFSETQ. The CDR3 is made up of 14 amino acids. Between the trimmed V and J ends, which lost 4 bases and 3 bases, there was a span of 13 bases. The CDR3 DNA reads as TGCGCCAGCAGCGTCGGCAGGGAGGACTATGGCTACACCTTC. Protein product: CASSVGREDYGYTF. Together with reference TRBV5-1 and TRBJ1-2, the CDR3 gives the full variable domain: KAGVTQTPRYLIKTRGQQVTLSCSPISGHRSVSWYQQTPGQGLQFLFEYFSETQRNKGNFPGRFSGRQFSNSRSEMNVSTLELGDSALYLCASSVGREDYGYTFGSGTRLTVV.

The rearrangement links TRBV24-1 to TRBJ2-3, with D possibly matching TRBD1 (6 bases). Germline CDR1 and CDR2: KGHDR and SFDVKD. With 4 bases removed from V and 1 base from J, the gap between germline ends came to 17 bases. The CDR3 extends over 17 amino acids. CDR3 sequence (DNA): TGTGCCACCAGTGACCCAAACAGGGCTGTTGGCACAGATACGCAGTATTTT. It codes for CATSDPNRAVGTDTQYF.

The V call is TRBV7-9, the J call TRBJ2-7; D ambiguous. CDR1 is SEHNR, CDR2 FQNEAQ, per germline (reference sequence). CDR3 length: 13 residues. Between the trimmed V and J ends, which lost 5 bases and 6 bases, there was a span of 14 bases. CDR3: CASSLTGLREQYF. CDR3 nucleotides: TGTGCCAGCAGCCTCACCGGTTTGCGCGAGCAGTACTTC.

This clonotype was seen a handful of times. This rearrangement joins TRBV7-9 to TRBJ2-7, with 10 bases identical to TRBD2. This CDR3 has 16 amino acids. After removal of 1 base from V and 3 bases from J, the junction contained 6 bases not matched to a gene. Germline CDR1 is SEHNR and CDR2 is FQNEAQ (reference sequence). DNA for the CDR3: TGTGCCAGCAGCTTAGGTTCGGCTAGCGGGGGCTACGAGCAGTACTTC. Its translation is CASSLGSASGGYEQYF.

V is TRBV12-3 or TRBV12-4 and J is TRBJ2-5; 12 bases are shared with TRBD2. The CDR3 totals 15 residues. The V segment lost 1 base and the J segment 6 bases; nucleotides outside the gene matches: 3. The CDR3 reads CASSLGLAGGQTQYF. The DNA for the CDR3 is TGTGCCAGCAGTTTAGGGCTAGCGGGGGGGCAGACCCAGTACTTC.

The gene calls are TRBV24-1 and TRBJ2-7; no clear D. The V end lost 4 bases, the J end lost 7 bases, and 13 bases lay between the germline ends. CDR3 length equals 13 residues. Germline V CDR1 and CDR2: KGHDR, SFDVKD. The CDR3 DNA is TGTGCCACCAGTGACAACATGCGAAAGGAGCAGTACTTC. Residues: CATSDNMRKEQYF.

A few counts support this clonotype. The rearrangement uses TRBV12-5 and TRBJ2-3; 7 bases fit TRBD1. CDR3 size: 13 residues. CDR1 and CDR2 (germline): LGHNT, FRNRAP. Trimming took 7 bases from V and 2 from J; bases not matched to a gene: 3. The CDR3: CASDRGNTDTQYF. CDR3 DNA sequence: TGTGCTAGTGACAGGGGTAACACAGATACGCAGTATTTT.

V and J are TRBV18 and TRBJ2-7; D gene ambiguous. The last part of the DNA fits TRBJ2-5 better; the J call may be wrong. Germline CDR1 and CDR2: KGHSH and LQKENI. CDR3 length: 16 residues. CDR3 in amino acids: CASSPPSRLTQETQYF. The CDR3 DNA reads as TGTGCCAGCTCACCACCGAGCAGGCTGACTCAAGAGACCCAGTACTTC.

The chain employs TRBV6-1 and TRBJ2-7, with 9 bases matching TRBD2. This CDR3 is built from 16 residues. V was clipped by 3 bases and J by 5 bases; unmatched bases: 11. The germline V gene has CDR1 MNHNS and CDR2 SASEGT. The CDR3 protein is CASSDLYSGSYHEQYF. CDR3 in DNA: TGTGCCAGCAGTGATCTGTATAGCGGGAGTTACCACGAGCAGTACTTC.

CDR3 nucleotide sequence: TGTGCCAGCAGTTACTCGAGTCTGGGGGGCTACACCTTC. It specifies CASSYSSLGGYTF. The chain is built from TRBV6-5 and TRBJ1-2; D not certain. This CDR3 is 13 amino acids long. CDR1 MNHEY and CDR2 SVGAGI come from the germline V gene. V dropped 0 bases and J dropped 8 bases, with 10 bases sitting between them.

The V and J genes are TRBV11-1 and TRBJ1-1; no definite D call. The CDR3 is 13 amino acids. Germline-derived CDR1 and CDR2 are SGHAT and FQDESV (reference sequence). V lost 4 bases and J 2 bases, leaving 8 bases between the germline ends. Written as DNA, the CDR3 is TGTGCCAGCAGCTATAAGCCTAACACTGAAGCTTTCTTT. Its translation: CASSYKPNTEAFF.

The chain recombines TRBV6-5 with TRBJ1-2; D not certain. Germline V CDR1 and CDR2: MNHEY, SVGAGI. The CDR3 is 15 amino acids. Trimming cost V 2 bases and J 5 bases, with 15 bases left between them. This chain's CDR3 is CASSYKGWGSYGYTF. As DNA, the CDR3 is TGTGCCAGCAGTTACAAAGGTTGGGGAAGTTATGGCTACACCTTC.

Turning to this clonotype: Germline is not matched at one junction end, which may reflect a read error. The CDR3 DNA is TGTGCCTGCAGTCGGGGAGGGAATACAGGGTTGAAAACTGAAGCTTTCTTT. Its translation: CACSRGGNTGLKTEAFF. The V gene is TRBV6-2 or TRBV6-3, the J gene TRBJ1-1, with a weak D call TRBD1 (6 bases). This CDR3 has 17 residues. Germline CDR1 is MNHEY and CDR2 is SVGEGT.

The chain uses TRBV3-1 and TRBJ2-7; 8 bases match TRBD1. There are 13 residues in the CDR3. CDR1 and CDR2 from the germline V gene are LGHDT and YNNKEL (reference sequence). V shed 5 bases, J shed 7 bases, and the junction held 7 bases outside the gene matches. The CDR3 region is CASSSTGVTEQYF. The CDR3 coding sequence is TGTGCCAGCAGCTCGACAGGGGTCACAGAGCAGTACTTC.

The CDR3 bases are TGCGCCAGCGGACAGGGACGATCCGGGGAGCTGTTTTTT. Protein sequence: CASGQGRSGELFF. This sequence joins TRBV5-1 and TRBJ2-2, with 8 bases identical to TRBD1. The CDR3 is 13 residues long. CDR1 is SGHRS and CDR2 is YFSETQ in the germline V gene. V lost 7 bases, J lost 6 bases, and 5 bases stayed unmatched.

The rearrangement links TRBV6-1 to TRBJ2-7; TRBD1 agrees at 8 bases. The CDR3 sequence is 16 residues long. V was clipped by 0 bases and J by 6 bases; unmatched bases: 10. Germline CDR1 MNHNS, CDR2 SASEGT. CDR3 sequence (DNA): TGTGCCAGCAGTGAAGCGGGCCGGCGACAGGGGAGCGAGCAGTACTTC. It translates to CASSEAGRRQGSEQYF.

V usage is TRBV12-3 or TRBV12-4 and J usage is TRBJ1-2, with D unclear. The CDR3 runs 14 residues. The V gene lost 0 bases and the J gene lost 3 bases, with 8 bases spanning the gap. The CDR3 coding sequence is TGTGCCAGCAGTTTAGCAAATAGATACTATGGCTACACCTTC. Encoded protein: CASSLANRYYGYTF.

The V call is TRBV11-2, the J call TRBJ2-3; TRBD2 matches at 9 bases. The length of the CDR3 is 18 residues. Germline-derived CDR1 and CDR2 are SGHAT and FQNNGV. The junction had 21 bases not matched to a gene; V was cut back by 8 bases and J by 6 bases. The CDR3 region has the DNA TGTGCCAGCCGACTCAGGTACACCGGGACTAGCCTCGTCGATACGCAGTATTTT. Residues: CASRLRYTGTSLVDTQYF.

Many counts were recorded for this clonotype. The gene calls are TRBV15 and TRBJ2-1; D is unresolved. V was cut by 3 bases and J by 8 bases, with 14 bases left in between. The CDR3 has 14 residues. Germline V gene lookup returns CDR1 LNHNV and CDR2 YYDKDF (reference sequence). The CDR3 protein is CATSSPRASDEQFF. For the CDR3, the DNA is TGTGCCACCAGCAGCCCCCGGGCCTCGGATGAGCAGTTCTTC.

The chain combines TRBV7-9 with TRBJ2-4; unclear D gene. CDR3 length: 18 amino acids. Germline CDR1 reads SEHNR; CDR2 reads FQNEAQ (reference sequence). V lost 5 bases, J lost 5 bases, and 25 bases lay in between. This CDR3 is CASSPLTPGLGSENIQYF. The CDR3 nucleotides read TGTGCCAGCAGCCCACTTACGCCTGGCCTAGGAAGTGAAAACATTCAGTACTTC. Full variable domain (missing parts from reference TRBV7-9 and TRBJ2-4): DTGVSQNPRHKITKRGQNVTFRCDPISEHNRLYWYRQTLGQGPEFLTYFQNEAQLEKSRLLSDRFSAERPKGSFSTLEIQRTEQGDSAMYLCASSPLTPGLGSENIQYFGAGTRLSVL.

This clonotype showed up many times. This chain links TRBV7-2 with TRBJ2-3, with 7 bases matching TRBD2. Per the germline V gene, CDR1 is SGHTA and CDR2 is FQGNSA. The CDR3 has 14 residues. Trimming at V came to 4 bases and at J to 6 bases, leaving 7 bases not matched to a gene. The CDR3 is CASSSLGRGDTQYF. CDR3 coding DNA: TGTGCCAGCAGCTCCCTAGGGAGGGGCGATACGCAGTATTTT.

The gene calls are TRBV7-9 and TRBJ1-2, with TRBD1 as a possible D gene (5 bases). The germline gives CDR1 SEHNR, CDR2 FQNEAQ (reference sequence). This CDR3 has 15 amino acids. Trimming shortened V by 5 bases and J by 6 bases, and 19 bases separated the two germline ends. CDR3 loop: CASSQGLGLDNGYTF. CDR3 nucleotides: TGTGCCAGCAGCCAGGGTTTGGGACTGGATAATGGCTACACCTTC.

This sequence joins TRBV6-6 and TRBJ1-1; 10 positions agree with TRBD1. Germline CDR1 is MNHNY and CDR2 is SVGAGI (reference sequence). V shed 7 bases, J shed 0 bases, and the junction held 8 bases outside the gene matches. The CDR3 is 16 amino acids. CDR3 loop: CASTRTGGIMNTEAFF. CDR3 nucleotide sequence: TGTGCCAGCACCCGGACAGGGGGAATCATGAACACTGAAGCTTTCTTT.